This TCR beta chain was captured by sequencing in a study of vaccination effects on CD4 cells after COVID-19 (dated by TCRdb to between 2021 and 2023). Study-wide context: Each participant received two doses of an mRNA SARS-CoV-2 vaccine, either BNT162b2 or mRNA-1273. SARS-CoV-2 spike-specific CD4+ TCR repertoires were compared before and after mRNA vaccination in COVID-19 convalescent patients and in infection-naive vaccine recipients. The full study included ten to eleven COVID-19 convalescent patients and several SARS-CoV-2-naive healthy vaccine recipients. Cultures from other donors in the study were sequenced using the Oncomine TCR Beta short-read assay on an Illumina iSeq 100. Results the study describes overall, beyond this receptor: The study was limited by a small number of convalescent patients and lacked early post-infection timepoints. Clones induced by infection and clones induced by vaccination both contracted markedly at late timepoints after vaccination, which fits with T cell responses waning over time. In healthy vaccine recipients, vaccine-induced clones were almost all SARS-CoV-2 mono-reactive, with only 1 of 255 being cross-reactive with common cold coronaviruses.

In the ViraFEST assay, PBMC were stimulated with viral peptide pools, and TCR sequencing was then used to find antigen-specific CD4+ T cell clonotypes based on their expansion. After around ten days of culture, CD4+ T cells were isolated with the EasySep CD4+ T cell isolation kit. Negative nucleocapsid antibody results before and after vaccination confirmed that the healthy vaccine recipients had no prior SARS-CoV-2 infection. A few million PBMC per well were cultured with about 9.6 ug/ml peptides in IMDM containing approximately 4.6% human AB serum, about 10 IU/ml IL-2 and gentamicin. On days 3 and 7, half of the culture medium was replaced with fresh IL-2-containing medium. Unless noted otherwise, every peptide stimulation condition was grown in triplicate wells. PBMC were separated from whole blood using Ficoll-Paque Plus gradient centrifugation and were then either cryopreserved at -140C or used fresh. Overlapping peptide pools spanned the spike proteins of SARS-CoV-2 and the common cold coronaviruses HCoV-NL63, HCoV-OC43 and HCoV-229E. The QIAamp micro DNA kit was used to extract genomic DNA from the cultured CD4+ T cells.

As encoded in the germline V gene, CDR1 is MRHNA while CDR2 is SNTAGT. The CDR3 covers 15 residues, taking in both the cysteine and the phenylalanine. The entry retains the CDR3 DNA only, 45 bases that are in frame from base 1. V is clipped by 1 base and J by 0 bases, and the sequence between their germline boundaries is 9 bases long. For this clone: It lacks a known antigen. Within one base of it there is no much larger clone, and no base qualities were kept.

Libraries came from the immunoSEQ multiplex PCR assay. TCR beta CDR3 sequencing was performed on DNA from the cultured, isolated CD4+ T cells. As for the original processing: Non-productive TCR sequences were removed and reads were trimmed to the CDR3 region, keeping CDR3s of at least 7 amino acids. Antigen-specific clonotypes were identified using the MANAFEST web app by comparison of expansion in peptide wells against reference cultures. Positive clones required FDR<0.05 expansion versus reference and all other wells, odds ratio above 5, and frequency above 0.1% in two replicate wells. A clonotype was called cross-reactive if it was significantly expanded both in SARS-CoV-2 spike wells and in at least one common cold coronavirus spike condition. CDR3 similarity was assessed by Levenshtein distance with the stringdist R package, and unrooted trees were built with ape in R 3.6.1. TCRdb took over this immuneACCESS table, retaining in-frame rearrangements with V and J assigned. Such tables are incomplete; in checked studies, under half of the missing clones stem from an unresolved V gene, and the remainder is unexplained. V and J calls plus clone size are reproduced from that table; the DNA served to infer D and trimming. This sample lists tens of thousands of clones; more than 60% were detected once. The ten most abundant clones make up 10% of the sample.

The material sequenced was CD4+ T cells from PBMCs cultured with SARS-CoV-2 spike peptides, taken before COVID-19 vaccination. The cell subset or site label, as the study defines it: SARS-CoV-2 spike overlapping peptide pool stimulation. The V gene is TRBV6-4 and the J gene is TRBJ1-1; the D gene lacks a confident call. This sequence originates from a human donor who received a COVID-19 vaccine. The sequenced DNA: TGTGCCAGCAGTGACTTGAATCATCTGAACACTGAAGCTTTCTTT. Its product reads: CASSDLNHLNTEAFF.